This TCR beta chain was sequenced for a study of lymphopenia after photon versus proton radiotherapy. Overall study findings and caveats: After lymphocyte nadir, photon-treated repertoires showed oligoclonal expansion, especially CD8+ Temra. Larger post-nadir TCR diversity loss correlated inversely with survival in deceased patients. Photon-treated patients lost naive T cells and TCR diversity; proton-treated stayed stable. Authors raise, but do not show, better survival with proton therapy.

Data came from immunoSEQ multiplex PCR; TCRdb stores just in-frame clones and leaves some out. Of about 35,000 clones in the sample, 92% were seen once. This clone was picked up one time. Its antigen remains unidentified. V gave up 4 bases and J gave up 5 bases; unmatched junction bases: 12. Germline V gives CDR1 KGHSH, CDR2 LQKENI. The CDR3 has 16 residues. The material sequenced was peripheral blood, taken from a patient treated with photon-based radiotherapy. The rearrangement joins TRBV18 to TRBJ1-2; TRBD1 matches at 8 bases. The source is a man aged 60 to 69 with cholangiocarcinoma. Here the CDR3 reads CASSRNFDRGSYGYTF. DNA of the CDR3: TGTGCCAGCTCACGAAACTTCGACAGGGGCAGTTATGGCTACACCTTC.